This T cell receptor beta chain appears in the sequencing data of a study of human T cells and chemical hapten exposure. The CDR3 is 13 amino acids. The germline CDR1 and CDR2 sequences are MDHEN and SYDVKM. Deletions cut 4 bases from V and 6 bases from J, with 13 bases between. Findings of the study overall: Patch test scores rose with PT1 expanded TCR counts, a positive correlation. DPC sensitization did not alter TCRs above 1 in 1000 frequency.

Library construction involved attaching unique molecular identifiers to individual cDNA molecules, which allowed quantitative, reproducible TCR counting. TCRdb reprocessed the RACE reads via MiXCR and lists one record per CDR3 protein. The sample carries approximately 100,000 distinct CDR3 sequences, less than 15% recorded once. This clonotype was seen more than once but under ten times. The target antigen is unknown. The time point was: pre-sensitization, week 0. Treatment noted: therapeutic diphenylcyclopropenone sensitization with weekly scalp DPC. This receptor was identified in a woman between 45 and 60 years old with alopecia areata. Some clones in this sample may be carry-over from other donors' samples. Sequences were derived from whole blood, sampled in connection with sensitization to the hapten diphenylcyclopropenone (DPC). V gene TRBV28 combines with J gene TRBJ2-7; a weak D match, TRBD2 (6 bases). The CDR3 nucleotides read TGTGCCAGCAGTTCTCGGGAGCCACGCGAGCAGTACTTC. This translates into CASSSREPREQYF. Filled out from reference TRBV28 and TRBJ2-7, the complete variable domain reads DVKVTQSSRYLVKRTGEKVFLECVQDMDHENMFWYRQDPGLGLRLIYFSYDVKMKEKGDIPEGYSVSREKKERFSLILESASTNQTSMYLCASSSREPREQYFGPGTRLTVT.